This entry concerns a single TCR beta chain. V shed 2 bases and J shed 10 bases, with 12 bases lying between them. Germline loops: CDR1 MNHEY, CDR2 SVGAGI. CDR3 length: 13 residues. This entry is derived from a study of CD4 and CD8 cells across lung adenocarcinoma regions. Via MiXCR, TCRdb re-called the PCR reads, giving one row per CDR3 protein. Found here are 7,500 to 10,000 distinct CDR3 sequences, 40% to 50% of them singletons; the top ten hold about 18%. The sequence derives from a female donor with lung adenocarcinoma. The CD4 and CD8 labels of this study may be unreliable. The source material was CD4+ T cells from the margin of a lung tumor. The rearrangement joins TRBV6-5 to TRBJ2-1; D unclear. CDR3 bases: TGTGCCAGCAGTTACATCCTGGCGGAGGAGCAGTTCTTC. It specifies CASSYILAEEQFF.